A single sample gave rise to the 15 T cell receptor beta chains below, sequenced in a study of blood T cells in healthy people across ages (dated by TCRdb to 2015 to 2017). The method behind the library was 5' RACE. These reads were obtained on an Illumina HiSeq 2500. A second 7 to 11 cycle PCR used a sample-barcoded 5' primer and a J-beta primer mix. Through fastp at Q25 and MiXCR, TCRdb rebuilt clones from the public reads, retaining in-frame beta chains. Records with the same CDR3 protein are collapsed into one entry carrying the most frequent genes and DNA. The sample profile shows 1.5 million to 1.9 million distinct CDR3 sequences; 42% of them were found once. The ten largest account for about 3.8% of the sample. Source material: blood. Every receptor here comes from a woman under 30 in good health.

V gene TRBV4-3 combines with J gene TRBJ1-5, with D uncertain. The CDR3 is 14 residues long. Looked up from germline, CDR1 is LGHNA and CDR2 is YSLEER. The V end was cut by 0 bases, the J end by 4 bases, with 7 bases between. CDR3 in DNA: TGCGCCAGCAGCCAAGAGGTTAGGAATCAGCCCCAGCATTTT. Translation: CASSQEVRNQPQHF.

A few counts support this clonotype. The chain links TRBV6-2 or TRBV6-3 to TRBJ1-2, with D perhaps TRBD1 (6 bases). The CDR3 loop spans 13 amino acids. The V and J ends lost 2 bases and 11 bases respectively, with 15 bases between them. CDR1 MNHEY and CDR2 SVGEGT come from the germline V gene. For the CDR3, the DNA is TGTGCCAGCAGTTACCTCCGGACAGACTGGTACACCTTC. Its translation: CASSYLRTDWYTF.

This rearrangement joins TRBV5-1 to TRBJ2-7; 12 bases match TRBD2. CDR1 is SGHRS, CDR2 YFSETQ, per germline. The CDR3 length is 19 residues. The V and J ends lost 9 bases and 0 bases, in that order; junction bases with no gene match: 19. CDR3: CATYSGPGLAGGYSYEQYF. The DNA of the CDR3 is TGCGCCACTTATAGCGGACCGGGACTAGCGGGCGGTTACTCCTACGAGCAGTACTTC.

The sample holds one count of this clonotype. This chain uses TRBV6-2 or TRBV6-3 with TRBJ2-7; no clear D. Germline lookup yields CDR1 MNHEY and CDR2 SVGEGT. This CDR3 region has 14 residues. The ends were cut back, 2 bases at V and 7 bases at J, with 15 bases in the middle. The CDR3 sequence is CASSYLNHYNEQYF. Written as DNA, the CDR3 is TGTGCCAGCAGTTACCTTAACCACTACAATGAGCAGTACTTC.

V is TRBV4-3 and J is TRBJ2-1; D is perhaps TRBD2 (6 bases). In germline, CDR1 is LGHNA, CDR2 YSLEER. V lost 0 bases to trimming and J lost 7 bases, with 16 bases between them. The CDR3 totals 16 residues. The CDR3, as DNA: TGCGCCAGCAGCCAAGATAGGATTCAGGGAGGAAATGAGCAGTTCTTC. Amino acid sequence: CASSQDRIQGGNEQFF.

The chain links TRBV30 to TRBJ1-5, with 7 bases fitting TRBD1. After removal of 3 bases from V and 6 bases from J, the junction contained 8 bases not matched to a gene. Germline V CDR1 and CDR2: GTSNPN, SVGIG (reference sequence). This CDR3 is built from 14 residues. For the CDR3, the DNA is TGTGCCTGGAGCGACGGGACAGTTTTTCAGCCCCAGCATTTT. Translated: CAWSDGTVFQPQHF.

This chain uses TRBV7-9 with TRBJ2-1; D possibly uses TRBD1 or TRBD2 (5 bases each). From germline, CDR1 is SEHNR and CDR2 FQNEAQ (reference sequence). V lost 5 bases to trimming and J lost 4 bases, with 12 bases between them. The CDR3 extends over 14 amino acids. In nucleotides, the CDR3 is TGTGCCAGCAGCCAGGGACCGAGATACAATGAGCAGTTCTTC. It yields the protein CASSQGPRYNEQFF.

This clonotype was detected a few times. The rearrangement joins TRBV3-1 to TRBJ2-3; 7 bases are a match to TRBD2. From germline, CDR1 is LGHDT and CDR2 YNNKEL (reference sequence). V lost 1 base to trimming and J lost 2 bases; unmatched junction nucleotides: 6. CDR3 size: 16 residues. The DNA for the CDR3 is TGTGCCAGCAGCCAAGCTTCAGCGGGGAACACAGATACGCAGTATTTT. Encoded protein: CASSQASAGNTDTQYF.

The gene calls are TRBV5-1 and TRBJ1-1, with D unclear. Germline V gene data show CDR1 as SGHRS and CDR2 as YFSETQ. CDR3 size: 13 residues. Trimming stripped 4 bases from V and 6 bases from J, with 13 bases between. The CDR3 is CASSIAGSPEAFF. In nucleotides, the CDR3 is TGCGCCAGCAGCATTGCGGGCTCTCCTGAAGCTTTCTTT.

This clonotype has a handful of counts. The rearrangement links TRBV20-1 to TRBJ1-2, with TRBD1 identical over 9 bases. Trimming removed 4 bases from V and 5 bases from J; junction bases left unmatched: 11. The CDR3 extends over 15 amino acids. Germline CDR1 and CDR2: DFQATT and SNEGSKA (reference sequence). CDR3 coding DNA: TGCAGTGCTAACCGTGGACAGGGGCAGATGTATGGCTACACCTTC. Protein sequence: CSANRGQGQMYGYTF.

The gene calls are TRBV7-9 and TRBJ1-1, with unresolved D. Deletions cut 5 bases from V and 8 bases from J, with 12 bases between. Germline lookup yields CDR1 SEHNR and CDR2 FQNEAQ (reference sequence). The CDR3 contains 12 residues. CDR3 coding DNA: TGTGCCAGCAGCCAGCTACTCGGGGAAGCTTTCTTT. This sequence encodes CASSQLLGEAFF.

This clonotype appeared a few times. The chain uses TRBV9 and TRBJ1-1; perhaps TRBD1 as D (5 bases). The CDR3 extends over 14 amino acids. CDR1 is SGDLS and CDR2 is YYNGEE in the germline V gene. V gave up 6 bases and J gave up 7 bases, with 19 bases separating them. As DNA, the CDR3 is TGTGCCAGCACCCCCTCTTGGGGGGAAGGTGAAGCTTTCTTT. This gives the protein CASTPSWGEGEAFF.

The chain recombines TRBV7-9 with TRBJ2-7, with 7 bases aligning to TRBD1. This CDR3 is built from 16 residues. Germline CDR1 is SEHNR and CDR2 is FQNEAQ (reference sequence). V was pared by 2 bases and J by 1 base, with 8 bases of the junction left unmatched. CDR3 nucleotides: TGTGCCAGCAGCTTAACTGACAGGGATGGATCCTACGAGCAGTACTTC. This gives the protein CASSLTDRDGSYEQYF.

V gene TRBV6-5 combines with J gene TRBJ1-1; D possibly corresponds to TRBD1 (6 bases). V lost 0 bases and J lost 5, with 19 bases in between. Looked up from germline, CDR1 is MNHEY and CDR2 is SVGAGI. The CDR3 is made up of 17 amino acids. CDR3 sequence: CASSYSRFRRQETEAFF. CDR3 coding DNA: TGTGCCAGCAGTTACTCCAGGTTCAGGAGACAGGAAACTGAAGCTTTCTTT.

The chain couples TRBV7-2 to TRBJ2-3; 7 bases are shared with TRBD2. The CDR3 is 18 residues long. CDR1 SGHTA and CDR2 FQGNSA come from the germline V gene. Trimming at V came to 2 bases and at J to 4 bases, leaving 15 bases not matched to a gene. The CDR3 spells CASSLRGRREKAPDTQYF. The CDR3 nucleotides are TGTGCCAGCAGCTTAAGGGGTCGGCGGGAGAAGGCCCCAGATACGCAGTATTTT.